The 4 T cell receptor beta chains below all came from one sample that was sequenced in a study of identical twins. Using its own MiXCR run on the 5' RACE reads, TCRdb lists one record per CDR3 protein. The sample contains around 530,000 distinct CDR3 sequences, around 15% of which appear only once. These data were likewise used in another study, on yellow fever vaccine responses in identical twins.

Source material: CD4+ T cells sorted from blood. These receptors were collected from a woman younger than 35 in good health.

The chain combines TRBV4-2 with TRBJ2-7, with 12 bases lining up with TRBD2. This CDR3 comprises 19 residues. Germline V gives CDR1 LGHNA, CDR2 YNFKEQ. J lost 3 bases, V lost 0 bases, and 12 bases had no gene match. CDR3 in amino acids: CASSQERSLAGGPHYEQYF. The CDR3 coding sequence is TGTGCCAGCAGCCAAGAAAGGTCGCTAGCGGGAGGGCCGCACTACGAGCAGTACTTC.

The J gene is TRBJ2-1, the V gene TRBV5-1; 7 bases are a match to TRBD1. CDR1 and CDR2 from the germline V gene are SGHRS and YFSETQ. With 4 bases clipped from V and 3 bases from J, the junction kept 7 bases outside the gene matches. This CDR3 has 15 residues. Here the CDR3 DNA reads TGCGCCAGCAGCCAGACAGGGCTGGGCTACAATGAGCAGTTCTTC. The encoded protein is CASSQTGLGYNEQFF.

For the CDR3, the DNA is TGTGCCAGCAGTGGAGGGACAGGCAACGACGAGCAGTACGTC. Its protein product is CASSGGTGNDEQYV. The rearrangement links TRBV28 to TRBJ2-7; 8 bases map to TRBD1. With V trimmed by 5 bases and J by 5 bases, 8 bases remained unmatched. The CDR3 sequence is 14 residues long. Germline-derived CDR1 and CDR2 are MDHEN and SYDVKM.

The sample holds many counts of this clonotype. The rearrangement uses TRBV12-3 or TRBV12-4 and TRBJ2-1; TRBD1 is a possible D gene (5 bases). This CDR3 is built from 13 residues. The V end was cut by 3 bases, the J end by 9 bases, with 12 bases between. The CDR3 spells CASSFGLGVEQFF. The CDR3 DNA sequence: TGTGCCAGCAGTTTCGGGCTAGGGGTTGAGCAGTTCTTC.